This TCR beta chain was documented in a study of CD8 T cells in ankylosing spondylitis. Whole-study results and caveats: Some motif variants were previously reported in reactive arthritis synovial fluid and blood. A motif of fewer than ten highly homologous TCR beta variants was seen as apparently characteristic of ankylosing spondylitis blood. Researchers reportedly found disease-linked clones significantly enriched in matched ankylosing spondylitis synovial fluid. Clones linked to the disease showed a CD8+ phenotype. They occurred at relatively low frequencies in peripheral blood.

This CDR3 is built from 12 residues. V lost 4 bases to trimming and J lost 8 bases, with 11 bases between them. Germline V gene data show CDR1 as LGHDT and CDR2 as YNNKEL (reference sequence). This clonotype came up a few times. Antigen: not known. TCRdb redid the calling of the 5' RACE reads with MiXCR, one entry per CDR3 protein. The sample lists 300,000 to 350,000 distinct CDR3 sequences; around 21% were seen once. This rearrangement joins TRBV3-1 to TRBJ1-2; D not resolved. This TCR derives from a female donor with ankylosing spondylitis or in good health (not recorded which). Sequenced material: blood, either unsorted or a sorted T cell fraction (not recorded which). The CDR3 spells CASSLGRLGYTF. CDR3 coding DNA: TGTGCCAGCAGCCTCGGCAGGCTAGGCTACACCTTC. Full variable domain (missing parts from reference TRBV3-1 and TRBJ1-2): DTAVSQTPKYLVTQMGNDKSIKCEQNLGHDTMYWYKQDSKKFLKIMFSYNNKELIINETVPNRFSPKSPDKAHLNLHINSLELGDSAVYFCASSLGRLGYTFGSGTRLTVV.